Listed below are T cell receptor beta chains from one sample, sequenced in a study of T cells in Graves' hyperthyroidism and ophthalmopathy. One entry per CDR3 protein, called by TCRdb with MiXCR from the multiplex PCR reads. Of about 400,000 distinct CDR3 sequences listed, 15% to 19% are singletons. Sequenced sample: blood. The receptor set was obtained from a young woman with Graves' hyperthyroidism that later progressed to Graves' ophthalmopathy. Both conserved end residues are part of each CDR3. D genes are given only for firm matches. Part of the rows lack a size; the others show once, few, many or a class for expanded clones.

d_gene | j_gene | abundance | v_gene | CDR3aa | CDR3nt
TRBD1 | TRBJ1-2 | NA | TRBV6-1 | CATESDRGVYGYTF | TGTGCCACCGAATCGGACAGGGGCGTCTATGGCTACACCTTC
TRBD2 | TRBJ2-1 | few | TRBV5-1 | CASSLDGGRAWNEQFF | TGCGCCAGCAGCTTGGATGGCGGGAGGGCCTGGAATGAGCAGTTCTTC
TRBD1 | TRBJ1-2 | many | TRBV28 | CASSLQGSGYGYTF | TGTGCCAGCAGCCTACAGGGGAGTGGCTATGGCTACACCTTC
NA | TRBJ2-3 | many | TRBV7-8 | CASSSRGNRRGTDTQYF | TGTGCCAGCAGCTCCCGGGGCAATAGGAGGGGCACAGATACGCAGTATTTT
NA | TRBJ1-5 | NA | TRBV19 | CASTIPGLGDQPQHF | TGTGCCAGTACCATACCCGGGTTGGGTGATCAGCCCCAGCATTTT
TRBD1 | TRBJ2-5 | many | TRBV6-6 | CASSYSWTGQETQYF | TGTGCCAGCAGTTACTCGTGGACAGGACAAGAGACCCAGTACTTC
NA | TRBJ1-2 | NA | TRBV14 | CASSQRDGPNYGYTF | TGTGCCAGCAGCCAAAGGGACGGACCTAACTATGGCTACACCTTC
TRBD1 | TRBJ2-7 | many | TRBV24-1 | CATSGLDGTGTYEQYF | TGTGCCACCAGCGGGCTTGATGGGACAGGGACCTACGAGCAGTACTTC
NA | TRBJ2-1 | NA | TRBV2 | CASRSYEQFF | TGTGCCAGCCGCTCCTACGAGCAGTTCTTC
TRBD1 | TRBJ2-3 | few | TRBV20-1 | CSASTGSTDTQYF | TGCAGTGCTTCGACAGGGTCAACAGATACGCAGTATTTT
NA | TRBJ2-1 | many | TRBV6-1 | CASREDNYNEQFF | TGTGCCAGCAGGGAGGACAACTACAATGAGCAGTTCTTC
TRBD1 | TRBJ1-3 | many | TRBV20-1 | CSARGTGVLSGNTIYF | TGCAGTGCTAGAGGGACAGGAGTACTCTCTGGAAACACCATATATTTT